This entry lists 25 T cell receptor beta chains sequenced from one sample in a study of control samples from healthy donors and cancer patients. Clones were sequenced by immunoSEQ multiplex PCR, and TCRdb holds only the in-frame ones, with some missing. The data show around 130,000 clones, roughly 90% seen once. Sequenced sample: blood. Every receptor here comes from a man in his fifties in good health.

The chain is built from TRBV11-1 and TRBJ2-1, with 10 positions matching TRBD2. The V segment lost 5 bases and the J segment 4 bases; nucleotides outside the gene matches: 5. This CDR3 is 15 amino acids long. Germline CDR1 and CDR2: SGHAT and FQDESV (reference sequence). CDR3 region: CASSDTSGAYNEQFF. CDR3 coding DNA: TGTGCCAGCAGCGACACTAGCGGGGCTTACAATGAGCAGTTCTTC.

The chain has TRBV11-2 and TRBJ2-5, with TRBD2 matching over 9 bases. This CDR3 contains 15 residues. Germline V lookup: CDR1 SGHAT, CDR2 FQNNGV. After removal of 5 bases from V and 4 bases from J, the junction contained 8 bases not matched to a gene. CDR3: CASSPQRGAGETQYF. For the CDR3, the DNA is TGTGCCAGCAGCCCTCAGCGGGGGGCGGGAGAGACCCAGTACTTC.

V and J are TRBV7-9 and TRBJ2-3; the D is unclear. Per germline, CDR1 SEHNR and CDR2 FQNEAQ (reference sequence). V lost 2 bases to trimming and J lost 2 bases, with 11 bases between them. CDR3 length: 15 amino acids. CDR3 loop: CASSLLVAYTDTQYF. The DNA for the CDR3 is TGTGCCAGCAGCTTACTGGTCGCATACACAGATACGCAGTATTTT. The whole variable domain, remainder taken from reference TRBV7-9 and TRBJ2-3, is DTGVSQNPRHKITKRGQNVTFRCDPISEHNRLYWYRQTLGQGPEFLTYFQNEAQLEKSRLLSDRFSAERPKGSFSTLEIQRTEQGDSAMYLCASSLLVAYTDTQYFGPGTRLTVL.

The V and J genes are TRBV24-1 and TRBJ1-5; D is undetermined. V was shortened by 4 bases and J by 0 bases, with 6 bases between the two germline ends. The CDR3 has 14 residues. CDR1 is KGHDR, CDR2 SFDVKD, per germline. The CDR3 reads CATSDSYSNQPQHF. CDR3 nucleotide sequence: TGTGCCACCAGTGACAGCTATAGCAATCAGCCCCAGCATTTT.

The chain couples TRBV30 to TRBJ2-2; 9 nucleotides agree with TRBD1. The CDR3 runs to 15 residues. The germline V gene has CDR1 GTSNPN and CDR2 SVGIG (reference sequence). Trimming cost V 2 bases and J 4 bases; bases outside gene matches: 5. The CDR3 DNA follows: TGTGCCTGGAGTAGGGACAGGGTGGGCACCGGGGAGCTGTTTTTT. Protein: CAWSRDRVGTGELFF.

The chain combines TRBV7-2 with TRBJ2-7; 9 positions match TRBD2. Looked up from germline, CDR1 is SGHTA and CDR2 is FQGNSA. After removal of 6 bases from V and 6 bases from J, the junction contained 6 bases not matched to a gene. The CDR3 extends over 13 amino acids. CDR3 region: CASRRSGGIEQYF. Written as DNA, the CDR3 is TGTGCCAGCAGACGTAGCGGGGGCATCGAGCAGTACTTC.

The chain couples TRBV28 to TRBJ2-3; tentative D call: TRBD1 (6 bases). The CDR3 is 12 residues long. Germline assignment: CDR1 MDHEN and CDR2 SYDVKM. V was clipped by 9 bases and J by 3 bases, with 10 bases between them. The DNA for the CDR3 is TGTGCCAGTTCGCAGGGGACAGATACGCAGTATTTT. Its protein product is CASSQGTDTQYF.

This sequence joins TRBV30 and TRBJ1-5; D is ambiguous. Germline V gene data show CDR1 as GTSNPN and CDR2 as SVGIG (reference sequence). Trimming took 2 bases from V and 1 from J, leaving 12 bases between them. The CDR3 runs 15 residues. CDR3 in amino acids: CAWSPGRESNQPQHF. CDR3 coding DNA: TGTGCCTGGAGTCCAGGACGGGAGAGCAATCAGCCCCAGCATTTT.

The chain recombines TRBV5-4 with TRBJ2-7; perhaps TRBD2 as D (5 bases). V lost 4 bases and J lost 2, with 10 bases in between. Germline V gene data show CDR1 as SGHNT and CDR2 as YYREEE (reference sequence). This CDR3 contains 13 residues. The CDR3 loop is CASSRTDTYEQYF. The CDR3 DNA follows: TGTGCCAGCAGCCGGACTGACACCTACGAGCAGTACTTC.

The chain employs TRBV5-1 and TRBJ1-3; D is possibly TRBD1 (6 bases). The CDR3 totals 14 residues. Trimming cost V 4 bases and J 2 bases, with 10 bases left between them. CDR1 is SGHRS and CDR2 is YFSETQ in the germline V gene. CDR3 residues: CASSPGTTGNTIYF. CDR3 in DNA: TGCGCCAGCAGCCCCGGGACAACTGGAAACACCATATATTTT. The full variable domain, with the rest looked up from reference TRBV5-1 and TRBJ1-3, is KAGVTQTPRYLIKTRGQQVTLSCSPISGHRSVSWYQQTPGQGLQFLFEYFSETQRNKGNFPGRFSGRQFSNSRSEMNVSTLELGDSALYLCASSPGTTGNTIYFGEGSWLTVV.

CDR3 residues: CASSPRARDYEQYF. For the CDR3, the DNA is TGTGCCAGCTCACCCCGGGCCCGAGATTACGAGCAGTACTTC. The V and J genes are TRBV18 and TRBJ2-7, with D hard to call. Germline values: CDR1 KGHSH, CDR2 LQKENI. This CDR3 is 14 amino acids long. V was trimmed by 3 bases and J by 4 bases, leaving 13 bases between them.

The chain links TRBV7-9 to TRBJ1-2, with D unresolved. Germline CDR1 and CDR2: SEHNR and FQNEAQ (reference sequence). The V gene lost 2 bases and the J gene lost 11 bases, with 24 bases spanning the gap. The length of the CDR3 is 16 residues. The CDR3 sequence is CASSLMAAIPHTQYTF. CDR3 in DNA: TGTGCCAGCAGCTTAATGGCAGCCATCCCCCATACACAATACACCTTC.

Written as DNA, the CDR3 is TGTGCCAGCAAGGGGGGGGCCAACGTCCTGACTTTC. Translation gives CASKGGANVLTF. The V gene is TRBV25-1, the J gene TRBJ2-6; TRBD1 might be the D (5 bases). The CDR3 has 12 residues. V was clipped by 7 bases and J by 4 bases, with 5 bases between them. Germline CDR1 and CDR2: MGHDK and SYGVNS.

The chain links TRBV5-6 to TRBJ1-2; 8 bases map to TRBD1. Per the germline V gene, CDR1 is SGHDT and CDR2 is YYEEEE. V shed 4 bases, J shed 5 bases, and the junction held 4 bases outside the gene matches. The CDR3 has 13 residues. The CDR3 DNA follows: TGTGCCAGCAGCCGGGACAGGATTTATGGCTACACCTTC. It is translated as CASSRDRIYGYTF.

The rearrangement uses TRBV7-2 and TRBJ2-7; D is possibly TRBD1 (6 bases). The germline V and J ends were trimmed by 5 bases and 4 bases, with 18 bases remaining between them. CDR3 length equals 15 residues. CDR1 is SGHTA, CDR2 FQGNSA, per germline. CDR3 residues: CASSQGQGSVYEQYF. The CDR3, as DNA: TGTGCCAGCAGCCAAGGTCAGGGGAGCGTGTACGAGCAGTACTTC.

Many counts were recorded for this clone. The CDR3 DNA follows: TGCGCCAGCAGCTTGGAAGGGACAACGAACACCGGGGAGCTGTTTTTT. Amino acid sequence: CASSLEGTTNTGELFF. V usage is TRBV5-1 and J usage is TRBJ2-2, with D perhaps TRBD1 (6 bases). V was cut by 0 bases and J by 0 bases, with 9 bases left in between. The CDR3 loop spans 16 amino acids. Germline V gene data show CDR1 as SGHRS and CDR2 as YFSETQ.

The sample holds one count of this clone. The V call is TRBV29-1, the J call TRBJ1-3; D ambiguous. Per the germline V gene, CDR1 is SQVTM and CDR2 is ANQGSEA. The CDR3 covers 14 residues. V was cut by 0 bases and J by 0 bases, with 6 bases left in between. The CDR3 is CSVEDSRSGNTIYF. DNA for the CDR3: TGCAGCGTTGAAGACTCCCGCTCTGGAAACACCATATATTTT.

The chain carries TRBV12-5 and TRBJ1-1; D is uncertain. V shed 6 bases and J shed 5 bases, with 13 bases lying between them. Germline loops: CDR1 LGHNT, CDR2 FRNRAP. CDR3 size: 13 residues. This chain's CDR3 is CASGLVPQTEAFF. Here the CDR3 DNA reads TGTGCTAGTGGCCTTGTTCCACAGACTGAAGCTTTCTTT.

V and J are TRBV5-1 and TRBJ2-3, with D tentatively TRBD2 (5 bases). Trimming left V 0 bases short and J 5 bases short, with 16 bases between. The CDR3 loop spans 16 amino acids. The germline gives CDR1 SGHRS, CDR2 YFSETQ. In nucleotides, the CDR3 is TGCGCCAGCAGCTTGGCGAACCCAACCCGGGGAGATACGCAGTATTTT. Residues: CASSLANPTRGDTQYF.

The rearrangement uses TRBV2 and TRBJ1-1; tentatively, D is TRBD1 (5 bases). V was cut by 4 bases and J by 5 bases, with 8 bases left in between. The V gene's germline CDR1 is SNHLY and CDR2 FYNNEI. The CDR3 extends over 12 amino acids. CDR3 sequence (DNA): TGTGCCAGCAGTGTGGGGGTAACTGAAGCTTTCTTT. Amino acid sequence: CASSVGVTEAFF.

V is TRBV11-2 and J is TRBJ2-1; D gene unclear. From germline, CDR1 is SGHAT and CDR2 FQNNGV. V lost 0 bases and J lost 7, with 13 bases in between. The CDR3 contains 15 residues. This chain's CDR3 is CASSLDQTGLNEQFF. DNA of the CDR3: TGTGCCAGCAGCTTAGATCAGACCGGGCTGAATGAGCAGTTCTTC.

V usage is TRBV28 and J usage is TRBJ1-2, with D perhaps TRBD1 (6 bases). The V gene lost 6 bases and the J gene lost 3 bases, with 20 bases spanning the gap. This CDR3 spans 16 amino acids. Germline values: CDR1 MDHEN, CDR2 SYDVKM. CDR3 in DNA: TGTGCCAGCAGCCTCCCGGGAGACTACAGGGACTATGGCTACACCTTC. Protein sequence: CASSLPGDYRDYGYTF.

The chain has TRBV5-6 and TRBJ2-1; D ambiguous. There are 17 residues in the CDR3. V was clipped by 0 bases and J by 2 bases, with 15 bases between them. The germline V gene has CDR1 SGHDT and CDR2 YYEEEE. The CDR3 bases are TGTGCCAGCAGCTTGGGTGTCTCGGGTCCCCCCTACAATGAGCAGTTCTTC. Translation: CASSLGVSGPPYNEQFF.

The gene calls are TRBV7-9 and TRBJ1-2; a weak D match, TRBD1 (6 bases). V was trimmed by 5 bases and J by 0 bases, leaving 16 bases between them. CDR1 and CDR2 (germline): SEHNR, FQNEAQ (reference sequence). This CDR3 has 16 amino acids. DNA of the CDR3: TGTGCCAGCAGCGGCCCCTGGACAGACGCTAACTATGGCTACACCTTC. This codes for CASSGPWTDANYGYTF. Looking up the rest from reference TRBV7-9 and TRBJ1-2 gives the full variable domain: DTGVSQNPRHKITKRGQNVTFRCDPISEHNRLYWYRQTLGQGPEFLTYFQNEAQLEKSRLLSDRFSAERPKGSFSTLEIQRTEQGDSAMYLCASSGPWTDANYGYTFGSGTRLTVV.

The chain joins TRBV28 to TRBJ1-6; D is unclear. Germline V CDR1 and CDR2: MDHEN, SYDVKM. The V end lost 7 bases, the J end lost 7 bases, and 14 bases lay between the germline ends. The CDR3 is made up of 14 amino acids. CDR3 DNA sequence: TGTGCCAGCACCCCAGGTGGGAGAAATTCACCCCTCCACTTT. This sequence encodes CASTPGGRNSPLHF.